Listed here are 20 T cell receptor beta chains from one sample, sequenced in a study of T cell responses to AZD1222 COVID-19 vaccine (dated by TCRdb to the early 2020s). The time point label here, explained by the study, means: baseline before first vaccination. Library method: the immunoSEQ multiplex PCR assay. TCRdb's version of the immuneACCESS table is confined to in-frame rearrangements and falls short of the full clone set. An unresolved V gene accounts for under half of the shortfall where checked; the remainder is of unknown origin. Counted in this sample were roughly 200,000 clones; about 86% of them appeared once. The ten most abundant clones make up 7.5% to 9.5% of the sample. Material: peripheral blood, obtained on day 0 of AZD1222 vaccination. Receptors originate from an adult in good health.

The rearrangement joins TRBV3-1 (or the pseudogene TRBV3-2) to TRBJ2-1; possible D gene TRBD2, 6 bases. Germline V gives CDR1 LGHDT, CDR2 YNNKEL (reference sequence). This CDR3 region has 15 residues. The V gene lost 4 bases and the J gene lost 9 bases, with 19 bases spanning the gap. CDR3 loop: CASSLKGLREPEQFF. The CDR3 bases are TGTGCCAGCAGCCTCAAGGGACTCCGGGAACCTGAGCAGTTCTTC.

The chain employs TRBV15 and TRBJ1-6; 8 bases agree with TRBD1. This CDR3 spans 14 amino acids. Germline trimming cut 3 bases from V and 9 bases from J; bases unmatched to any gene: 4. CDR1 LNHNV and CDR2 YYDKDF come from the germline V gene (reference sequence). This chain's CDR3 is CATSRDREVSPLHF. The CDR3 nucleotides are TGTGCCACCAGCAGGGACAGGGAAGTTTCACCCCTCCACTTT.

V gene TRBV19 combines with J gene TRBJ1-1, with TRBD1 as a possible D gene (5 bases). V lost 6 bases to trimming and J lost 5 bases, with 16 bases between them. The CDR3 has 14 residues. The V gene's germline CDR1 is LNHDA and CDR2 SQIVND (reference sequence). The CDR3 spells CASRAGGAKTEAFF. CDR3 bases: TGTGCCAGTAGGGCGGGAGGGGCCAAGACTGAAGCTTTCTTT.

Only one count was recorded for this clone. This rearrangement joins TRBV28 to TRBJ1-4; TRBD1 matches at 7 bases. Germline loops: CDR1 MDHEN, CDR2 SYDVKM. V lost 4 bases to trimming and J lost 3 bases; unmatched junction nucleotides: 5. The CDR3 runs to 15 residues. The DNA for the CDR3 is TGTGCCAGCAGTTCGTCGGGACAGCCTAATGAAAAACTGTTTTTT. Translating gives CASSSSGQPNEKLFF. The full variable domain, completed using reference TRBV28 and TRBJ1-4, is DVKVTQSSRYLVKRTGEKVFLECVQDMDHENMFWYRQDPGLGLRLIYFSYDVKMKEKGDIPEGYSVSREKKERFSLILESASTNQTSMYLCASSSSGQPNEKLFFGSGTQLSVL.

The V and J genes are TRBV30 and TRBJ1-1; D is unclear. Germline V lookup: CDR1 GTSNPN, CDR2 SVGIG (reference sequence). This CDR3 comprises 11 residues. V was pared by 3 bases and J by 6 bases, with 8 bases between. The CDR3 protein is CAWRLTPEAFF. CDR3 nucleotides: TGTGCCTGGAGATTAACACCTGAAGCTTTCTTT. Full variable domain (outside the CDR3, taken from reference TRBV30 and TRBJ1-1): SQTIHQWPATLVQPVGSPLSLECTVEGTSNPNLYWYRQAAGRGLQLLFYSVGIGQISSEVPQNLSASRPQDRQFILSSKKLLLSDSGFYLCAWRLTPEAFFGQGTRLTVV.

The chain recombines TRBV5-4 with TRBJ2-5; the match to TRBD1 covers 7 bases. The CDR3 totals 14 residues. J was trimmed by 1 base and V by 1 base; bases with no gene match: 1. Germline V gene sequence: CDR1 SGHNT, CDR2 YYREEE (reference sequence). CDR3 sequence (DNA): TGTGCCAGCAGCTTGACAGGGGTCCAAGAGACCCAGTACTTC. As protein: CASSLTGVQETQYF.

CDR3 protein: CASSYGGSNQPQHF. CDR3 bases: TGTGCCAGCAGTTACGGGGGGAGCAATCAGCCCCAGCATTTT. The genes are TRBV6-5 and TRBJ1-5, with TRBD1 as a possible D gene (5 bases). The germline V gene has CDR1 MNHEY and CDR2 SVGAGI. The CDR3 is 14 amino acids. The V end lost 2 bases, the J end lost 1 base, and 6 bases lay between the germline ends.

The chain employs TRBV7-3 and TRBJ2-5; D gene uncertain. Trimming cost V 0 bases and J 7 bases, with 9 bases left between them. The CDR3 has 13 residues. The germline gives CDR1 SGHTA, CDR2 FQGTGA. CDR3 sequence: CASSLTNSATQYF. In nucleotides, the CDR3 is TGTGCCAGCAGCTTAACCAATAGTGCGACCCAGTACTTC.

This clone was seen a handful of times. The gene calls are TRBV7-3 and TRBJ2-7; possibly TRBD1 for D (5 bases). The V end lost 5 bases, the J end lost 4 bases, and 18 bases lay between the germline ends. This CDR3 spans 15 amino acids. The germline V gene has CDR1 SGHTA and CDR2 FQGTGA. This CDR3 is CASSPTGSNTYEQYF. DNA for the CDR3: TGTGCCAGCAGCCCAACAGGCTCTAACACGTACGAGCAGTACTTC.

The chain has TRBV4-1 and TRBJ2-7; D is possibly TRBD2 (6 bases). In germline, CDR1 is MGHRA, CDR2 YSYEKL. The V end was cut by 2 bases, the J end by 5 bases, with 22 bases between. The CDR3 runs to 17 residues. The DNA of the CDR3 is TGCGCCAGCAGCCAATCGGAGGGACTCGACCCAACCGACGAGCAGTACTTC. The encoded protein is CASSQSEGLDPTDEQYF.

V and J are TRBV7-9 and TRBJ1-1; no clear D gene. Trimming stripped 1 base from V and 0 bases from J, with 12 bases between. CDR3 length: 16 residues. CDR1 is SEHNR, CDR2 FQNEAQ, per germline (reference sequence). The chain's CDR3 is CASSLGVAPLNTEAFF. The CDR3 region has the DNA TGTGCCAGCAGCTTAGGGGTCGCACCACTGAACACTGAAGCTTTCTTT.

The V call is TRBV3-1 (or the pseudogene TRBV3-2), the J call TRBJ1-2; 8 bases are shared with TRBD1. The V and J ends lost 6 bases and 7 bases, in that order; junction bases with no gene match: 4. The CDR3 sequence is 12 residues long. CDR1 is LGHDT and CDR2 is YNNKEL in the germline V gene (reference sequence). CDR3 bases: TGTGCCAGCAGGGAGACAGGGGCTGGCTACACCTTC. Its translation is CASRETGAGYTF.

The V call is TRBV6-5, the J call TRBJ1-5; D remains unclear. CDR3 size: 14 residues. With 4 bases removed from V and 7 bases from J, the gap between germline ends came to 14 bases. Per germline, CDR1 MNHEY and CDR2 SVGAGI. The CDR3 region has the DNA TGTGCCAGCAGTTCGATGCCTGCGGGACAGCCCCAGCATTTT. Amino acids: CASSSMPAGQPQHF.

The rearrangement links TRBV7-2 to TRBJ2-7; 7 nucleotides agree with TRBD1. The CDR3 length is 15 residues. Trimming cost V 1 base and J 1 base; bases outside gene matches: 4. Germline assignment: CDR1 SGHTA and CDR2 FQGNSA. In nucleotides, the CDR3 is TGTGCCAGCAGCTTAGTGGGGACAGATTCCTACGAGCAGTACTTC. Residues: CASSLVGTDSYEQYF.

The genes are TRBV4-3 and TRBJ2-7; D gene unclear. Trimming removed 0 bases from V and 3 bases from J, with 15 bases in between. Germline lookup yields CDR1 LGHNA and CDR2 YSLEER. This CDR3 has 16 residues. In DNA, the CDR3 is TGCGCCAGCAGCCAAGATTCGACGGGCCTGAACTACGAGCAGTACTTC. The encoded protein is CASSQDSTGLNYEQYF.

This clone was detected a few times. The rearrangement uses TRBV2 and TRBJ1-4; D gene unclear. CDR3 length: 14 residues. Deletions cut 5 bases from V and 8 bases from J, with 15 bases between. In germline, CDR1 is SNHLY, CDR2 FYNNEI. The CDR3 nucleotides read TGTGCCAGCAGTAACCAGATTGTAGGGGAAAAACTGTTTTTT. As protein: CASSNQIVGEKLFF.

The DNA of the CDR3 is TGTGCCAGCAGCGTAGGGGGGACAGGGTTATCCTACGAGCAGTACTTC. Translation: CASSVGGTGLSYEQYF. The chain carries TRBV9 and TRBJ2-7; TRBD1 matches 9 bases. Germline loops: CDR1 SGDLS, CDR2 YYNGEE. This CDR3 is 16 amino acids long. The V segment lost 0 bases and the J segment 1 base; nucleotides outside the gene matches: 5.

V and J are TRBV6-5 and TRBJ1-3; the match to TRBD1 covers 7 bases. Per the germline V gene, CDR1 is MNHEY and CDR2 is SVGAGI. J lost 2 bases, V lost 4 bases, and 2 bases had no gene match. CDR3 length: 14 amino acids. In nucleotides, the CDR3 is TGTGCCAGCAGTTTACAGGGGACTGGAAACACCATATATTTT. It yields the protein CASSLQGTGNTIYF.

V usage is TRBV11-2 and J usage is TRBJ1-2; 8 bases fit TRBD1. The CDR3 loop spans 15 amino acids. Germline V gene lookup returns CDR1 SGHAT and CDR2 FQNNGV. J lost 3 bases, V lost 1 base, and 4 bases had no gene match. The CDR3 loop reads CASSLADRDYYGYTF. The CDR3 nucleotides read TGTGCCAGCAGCTTAGCGGACAGGGATTACTATGGCTACACCTTC.

CDR3 coding DNA: TGTGCCAGCAGCCGGCTAGGTTACAATGAGCAGTTCTTC. Protein product: CASSRLGYNEQFF. This chain connects TRBV7-8 to TRBJ2-1; D remains ambiguous. With 5 bases removed from V and 4 bases from J, the gap between germline ends came to 9 bases. This CDR3 has 13 residues. CDR1 is SGHVS and CDR2 is FQNEAQ in the germline V gene. The variable domain in full, completed from reference TRBV7-8 and TRBJ2-1, reads GAGVSQSPRYKVAKRGQDVALRCDPISGHVSLFWYQQALGQGPEFLTYFQNEAQLDKSGLPSDRFFAERPEGSVSTLKIQRTQQEDSAVYLCASSRLGYNEQFFGPGTRLTVL.